This TCR beta chain was retrieved from a study of T cell responses to AZD1222 COVID-19 vaccine (dated by TCRdb to about 2021). General notes on the study: A total of 230 to 250 trial participants underwent TCR sequencing, of whom some 210 received two doses of AZD1222 and some 26 received two doses of the MenACWY control vaccine. Trial participants were enrolled into age subgroups of 18-55, 56-69 and 70-plus years, which contained around 150, 28 and 57 TCR-sequenced participants, respectively.

The CDR3 regions of human TCRbeta chains were analyzed by immunosequencing. Turning to the authors' computational methods: Repertoire TCRs were matched against a reference library of SARS-CoV-2-specific TCRs generated with the MIRA antigen-specificity platform. Breadth was defined as the fraction of unique TCRs that were SARS-CoV-2-associated, and depth was defined as the fraction of total T cells that were SARS-CoV-2-associated. Each spike-specific TCR was assigned to its reactive spike region and to a CD4 or CD8 class using the MIRA data. Log10-transformed breadth and depth values were compared by one-way ANOVA with Sidak's multiple comparisons tests. The source is immuneACCESS, and TCRdb retained only in-frame sequences with V and J called. Part of the clones is not carried over; for the studies checked, unresolved V genes explain less than half of this, and the remainder is unexplained. The V and J calls and the clone size are those of that table, but D and trimming were determined from the DNA. The sample has some 31,000 clones on record, roughly 74% of them singletons. Of the sample, around 4% is held by the ten largest clones.

The label giving this sample's time point can be read as: about 28 days (+/-7) after the second vaccine dose. AZD1222 recipients whose second dose came at about 4 weeks and those whose second dose came at about 12 weeks were combined into one group, since spike-specific TCR depth and breadth did not differ between the two schedules. Vaccinee samples came from UK trials COV001 and COV002, including a single-blind randomized controlled phase 2/3 trial of AZD1222 (ChAdOx1 nCoV-19) in healthy adults. For TCRbeta chain sequencing, PBMC samples were collected from trial participants at day 0 and at day 28 after the second dose. About this clone: Its recognized antigen is unknown. No base quality values were provided; no much bigger clone lies one nucleotide off.

The V end gives up 5 bases and the J end 0 bases, leaving 3 bases in the junction not matched to a gene. Per the germline V gene (reference sequence), MNHEY is the CDR1 and SMNVEV is the CDR2. The CDR3 starts with the cysteine, ends with the phenylalanine, and has 15 residues. The entry retains the CDR3 DNA only, 45 bases that are in frame from base 1. Overall results and qualifications from the work: Most participants were white British and females outnumbered males, and the authors suggested that clonal diversity may have been underestimated. Vaccine-associated CD4 TCRs spanned the whole spike protein, with dominant responses in regions 160-218 and 743-854. The 56-69-year group was small, and its depth increase did not reach significance, likely because of low power. No day 14 peak-response samples were available, so repertoires were characterized only after the peak T cell response. Conclusions about previously exposed vaccinees were limited because only six or seven AZD1222 recipients were SARS-CoV-2 seropositive at baseline. Spike-specific TCR breadth and depth rose significantly after two AZD1222 doses compared with day 0 and with MenACWY recipients. Nearly half of unique spike-specific TCRs reportedly recognized epitopes outside regions mutated in the B.1.351 and B.1.1.7 variants.

The sequence derives from an adult who received the AZD1222 COVID-19 vaccine. The sequence is built from TRBV27 and TRBJ2-1; 8 of the junction bases match TRBD2. The specimen comprised peripheral blood, sampled 28 days after the second AZD1222 dose. The CDR3 is CASSTSGGSYNEQFF. Read as DNA, the sequence is TGTGCCAGCAGTACTAGCGGTGGCTCCTACAATGAGCAGTTCTTC.